Listed here are 30 T cell receptor beta chains from one sample, sequenced in a study of beta chain features in type 1 diabetes. The study reverse transcribed the entire isolated RNA, so it sequenced expressed TCRB transcripts. Measured with immunoSEQ multiplex PCR; TCRdb has only the in-frame clones, and not every one. The profile shows about 140,000 clones, 9.7% of them singletons. Sequenced material: central memory CD4+ T cells from blood. These receptor sequences come from a woman aged 40 to 50 in good health.

V is TRBV14 and J is TRBJ1-1; D is unresolved. From germline, CDR1 is SGHDN and CDR2 FVKESK. The CDR3 runs 13 residues. The V end was cut by 1 base, the J end by 6 bases, with 9 bases between. The CDR3 DNA sequence: TGTGCCAGCAGCCAAGTGAGAGGCTCTGAAGCTTTCTTT. It specifies CASSQVRGSEAFF.

This clone showed up just a few times. This sequence joins TRBV28 and TRBJ2-1, with TRBD2 identical over 9 bases. The germline CDR1 and CDR2 sequences are MDHEN and SYDVKM. V was pared by 5 bases and J by 6 bases, with 5 bases of the junction left unmatched. CDR3 length: 14 residues. This CDR3 is CASSGLAGANEQFF. CDR3 sequence (DNA): TGTGCCAGCAGTGGGTTAGCGGGGGCCAATGAGCAGTTCTTC.

This clone was picked up many times. Germline and junction disagree at one end, which may indicate a read error. The chain has TRBV7-7 and TRBJ2-7, with 10 bases fitting TRBD1. Germline-derived CDR1 and CDR2 are SSHAT and FNYEAQ (reference sequence). The CDR3 contains 15 residues. The CDR3 is CASSVRDRGSYEQYF. In nucleotides, the CDR3 is TGTGCTAGCAGCGTTCGGGACAGGGGCAGCTACGAGCAGTACTTC.

The CDR3 loop reads CASGGVSYGYTF. The DNA of the CDR3 is TGTGCCAGCGGGGGGGTTAGTTATGGCTACACCTTC. The chain carries TRBV6-5 and TRBJ1-2, with D perhaps matching TRBD1 (5 bases). Between the trimmed V and J ends, which lost 8 bases and 5 bases, there was a span of 12 bases. The germline V gene has CDR1 MNHEY and CDR2 SVGAGI. This CDR3 has 12 amino acids.

The table lists this clone with a few counts. CDR3: CASSPRAGNTEAFF. The CDR3 DNA reads as TGTGCCAGCAGCCCCCGCGCAGGGAACACTGAAGCTTTCTTT. This chain uses TRBV7-9 with TRBJ1-1; D is uncertain. The CDR3 runs to 14 residues. V lost 5 bases and J 1 base, leaving 11 bases between the germline ends. The germline V gene encodes CDR1 SEHNR and CDR2 FQNEAQ (reference sequence).

This clone was seen a handful of times. The V call is TRBV6-6, the J call TRBJ2-3, with TRBD2 identical over 10 bases. With 5 bases clipped from V and 6 bases from J, the junction kept 11 bases outside the gene matches. The CDR3 is made up of 16 amino acids. CDR1 is MNHNY and CDR2 is SVGAGI in the germline V gene (reference sequence). The CDR3 DNA follows: TGTGCCAGCAGTGTCCATAGCGGGGGGCCCGGGGATACGCAGTATTTT. This encodes CASSVHSGGPGDTQYF.

This clone was seen only a few times. The chain uses TRBV19 and TRBJ2-7, with 10 bases that match TRBD1. The CDR3 loop spans 17 amino acids. Germline values: CDR1 LNHDA, CDR2 SQIVND (reference sequence). The CDR3 coding sequence is TGTGCTCCAGATGACAGGGGGCACAAGCGACTCTCCTACGAGCAGTACTTC. Translated: CAPDDRGHKRLSYEQYF.

In its sample, this clone was seen a few times. The V gene is TRBV5-6, the J gene TRBJ2-7; 7 nucleotides agree with TRBD2. CDR1 is SGHDT, CDR2 YYEEEE, per germline. The length of the CDR3 is 15 residues. Trimming at V came to 2 bases and at J to 3 bases, leaving 8 bases not matched to a gene. The DNA of the CDR3 is TGTGCCAGCAGCTTTACCCACGGGGGGTACTACGAGCAGTACTTC. The encoded protein is CASSFTHGGYYEQYF. Drawing the rest from reference TRBV5-6 and TRBJ2-7, the complete variable domain is DAGVTQSPTHLIKTRGQQVTLRCSPKSGHDTVSWYQQALGQGPQFIFQYYEEEERQRGNFPDRFSGHQFPNYSSELNVNALLLGDSALYLCASSFTHGGYYEQYFGPGTRLTVT.

This sequence joins TRBV18 and TRBJ1-1, with 9 bases that match TRBD1. CDR3 length: 16 residues. The germline gives CDR1 KGHSH, CDR2 LQKENI. Trimming cost V 3 bases and J 6 bases; bases outside gene matches: 11. The CDR3 sequence is CASSPYQQGARPEAFF. The CDR3 DNA sequence: TGTGCCAGCTCACCCTACCAACAGGGGGCGAGGCCTGAAGCTTTCTTT.

This clone turned up a few times. The chain joins TRBV2 to TRBJ1-3; possibly TRBD1 for D (6 bases). Per the germline V gene, CDR1 is SNHLY and CDR2 is FYNNEI. V was pared by 6 bases and J by 0 bases, with 15 bases between. The CDR3 extends over 16 amino acids. Here the CDR3 DNA reads TGTGCCAGCAGGTACAGGGTTCGGAGCTCTGGAAACACCATATATTTT. The encoded protein is CASRYRVRSSGNTIYF.

The chain couples TRBV10-3 to TRBJ1-5; a possible D gene is TRBD1 (6 bases). Trimming took off 7 bases at V and 6 bases at J, with 13 bases between the two ends. Germline CDR1 and CDR2: ENHRY and SYGVKD. CDR3 length: 13 amino acids. DNA of the CDR3: TGTGCCATCATGGCAGGGGCAGGTCAGCCCCAGCATTTT. The encoded protein is CAIMAGAGQPQHF.

The rearrangement uses TRBV5-4 and TRBJ2-1; possible D gene TRBD2, 6 bases. The germline gives CDR1 SGHNT, CDR2 YYREEE (reference sequence). The V gene lost 4 bases and the J gene lost 3 bases, with 17 bases spanning the gap. The CDR3 is 16 residues long. The CDR3 loop reads CASSGQRTDYYNEQFF. In DNA form, the CDR3 reads TGTGCCAGCAGCGGACAACGGACGGACTACTACAATGAGCAGTTCTTC.

This chain links TRBV5-1 with TRBJ2-4, with 7 bases aligning to TRBD2. CDR1 is SGHRS and CDR2 is YFSETQ in the germline V gene. The CDR3 covers 14 residues. The ends lost 1 base at V and 6 bases at J; junction bases unmatched: 4. In DNA form, the CDR3 reads TGCGCCAGCAGCTTGCTGGGGGGGGGAAACATTCAGTACTTC. This translates into CASSLLGGGNIQYF.

J is TRBJ2-7 and V is TRBV27, with 8 bases matching TRBD1. V lost 6 bases and J lost 3; bases outside the gene matches: 7. The CDR3 runs to 14 residues. Germline CDR1 is MNHEY and CDR2 is SMNVEV (reference sequence). CDR3 loop: CASSKPGGGYEQYF. As DNA, the CDR3 is TGTGCCAGCAGCAAACCAGGGGGCGGCTACGAGCAGTACTTC.

The rearrangement links TRBV5-1 to TRBJ2-7; D is perhaps TRBD1 (6 bases). CDR1 and CDR2 from the germline V gene are SGHRS and YFSETQ. CDR3 size: 14 residues. V lost 4 bases, J lost 0 bases, and 11 bases lay in between. CDR3 in amino acids: CASSIGQLSYEQYF. The CDR3 nucleotides read TGCGCCAGCAGCATAGGACAGCTCTCCTACGAGCAGTACTTC.

As to this clone: A junction boundary mismatches the germline segment, possibly from a read error. V and J are TRBV5-5 and TRBJ1-2; 9 bases are shared with TRBD1. The CDR3 runs to 16 residues. Germline values: CDR1 SGHKS, CDR2 YYEKEE (reference sequence). The CDR3 loop is CASSQAGQGGGYGYTF. The CDR3 DNA reads TGCGCCAGCAGCCAAGCGGGACAGGGTGGGGGTTATGGCTACACCTTC.

This clone was seen only a few times. This chain links TRBV27 with TRBJ2-6; D is undetermined. V shed 10 bases and J shed 0 bases, with 13 bases lying between them. The CDR3 length is 15 residues. The germline V gene encodes CDR1 MNHEY and CDR2 SMNVEV (reference sequence). This CDR3 reads CATQAHRSGANVLTF. The DNA of the CDR3 is TGTGCCACCCAGGCCCATCGCTCTGGGGCCAACGTCCTGACTTTC.

This clone was seen more than once but under ten times. This chain uses TRBV2 with TRBJ1-2, with 10 bases that match TRBD1. The CDR3 loop spans 12 amino acids. The germline CDR1 and CDR2 sequences are SNHLY and FYNNEI. The V gene end was trimmed by 11 bases and the J gene end by 6 bases; junction bases not matched to a gene: 6. CDR3 DNA: TGTGCCCGCCGCGGACAGGGGGATGGCTACACCTTC. This encodes CARRGQGDGYTF.

This clone was detected only a few times. This chain connects TRBV27 to TRBJ1-1, with a weak D call TRBD1 (6 bases). CDR1 and CDR2 (germline): MNHEY, SMNVEV (reference sequence). The CDR3 consists of 16 residues. Trimming took off 5 bases at V and 3 bases at J, with 19 bases between the two ends. The DNA for the CDR3 is TGTGCCAGCAGTGACCGGGACACGGGGAGGGACACTGAAGCTTTCTTT. It codes for CASSDRDTGRDTEAFF.

The rearrangement joins TRBV25-1 to TRBJ2-5; the D is unclear. This CDR3 has 14 amino acids. Germline-derived CDR1 and CDR2 are MGHDK and SYGVNS. V was clipped by 4 bases and J by 1 base, with 10 bases between them. The CDR3 sequence: CASSASMGQETQYF. CDR3 DNA sequence: TGTGCCAGCAGTGCTAGTATGGGCCAAGAGACCCAGTACTTC.

Only a few counts were recorded for this clone. DNA for the CDR3: TGTGCCAGCTCACCACTACAGGGGGCAGACACTGAAGCTTTCTTT. Its protein is CASSPLQGADTEAFF. The chain joins TRBV18 to TRBJ1-1; 9 bases fit TRBD1. The V gene's germline CDR1 is KGHSH and CDR2 LQKENI. V dropped 1 base and J dropped 3; count of bases not matched to a gene: 3. The CDR3 runs to 15 residues.

This chain joins TRBV6-5 and TRBJ1-6; no clear D gene. Trimming removed 7 bases at V and 10 bases at J, with 14 bases between. The CDR3 runs to 13 residues. Germline V gene lookup returns CDR1 MNHEY and CDR2 SVGAGI. The CDR3 protein is CASTIGLSSPLHF. The CDR3 DNA is TGTGCCAGCACCATTGGACTGTCGTCACCCCTCCACTTT.

This clone was observed a handful of times. V is TRBV5-1 and J is TRBJ1-1, with a tentative D call TRBD1 (6 bases). V shed 4 bases and J shed 1 base, with 14 bases lying between them. This CDR3 has 15 residues. Germline V gene data show CDR1 as SGHRS and CDR2 as YFSETQ. The CDR3 loop reads CASSKSGGENTEAFF. Here the CDR3 DNA reads TGCGCCAGCAGCAAGTCGGGGGGCGAGAACACTGAAGCTTTCTTT.

This clone has only a few counts. J is TRBJ1-2 and V is TRBV11-2, with 9 bases lining up with TRBD1. V lost 5 bases to trimming and J lost 4 bases; unmatched junction nucleotides: 8. This CDR3 is built from 15 residues. The V gene's germline CDR1 is SGHAT and CDR2 FQNNGV. This CDR3 reads CASSNHRGRVYGYTF. In DNA form, the CDR3 reads TGTGCCAGCAGCAACCACAGGGGGCGAGTCTATGGCTACACCTTC.

The chain combines TRBV6-5 with TRBJ2-7; the match to TRBD1 covers 9 bases. The CDR3 totals 15 residues. Germline-derived CDR1 and CDR2 are MNHEY and SVGAGI. Germline trimming cut 6 bases from V and 6 bases from J; bases unmatched to any gene: 12. CDR3 region: CASRRGTGTDGEQYF. The CDR3 DNA sequence: TGTGCCAGCAGGCGCGGGACAGGGACAGACGGCGAGCAGTACTTC.

This sequence joins TRBV7-2 and TRBJ2-2; TRBD1 aligns across 10 bases. With V trimmed by 3 bases and J by 4 bases, 8 bases remained unmatched. The germline gives CDR1 SGHTA, CDR2 FQGNSA. This CDR3 is built from 17 residues. The CDR3 region has the DNA TGTGCCAGCAGCTTGACCGGGACAGGGGTGTTCACCGGGGAGCTGTTTTTT. Its protein is CASSLTGTGVFTGELFF.

The chain employs TRBV25-1 and TRBJ1-5; TRBD1 is a possible D gene (5 bases). Germline values: CDR1 MGHDK, CDR2 SYGVNS. The CDR3 sequence is 15 residues long. V lost 0 bases and J lost 5, with 11 bases in between. The CDR3, as DNA: TGTGCCAGCAGTGAATACGTCAGGGTTTATCAGCCCCAGCATTTT. Residues: CASSEYVRVYQPQHF. The full variable domain, rest sourced from reference TRBV25-1 and TRBJ1-5, is EADIYQTPRYLVIGTGKKITLECSQTMGHDKMYWYQQDPGMELHLIHYSYGVNSTEKGDLSSESTVSRIRTEHFPLTLESARPSHTSQYLCASSEYVRVYQPQHFGDGTRLSIL.

This clone was observed at least ten times. The gene calls are TRBV6-6 and TRBJ2-7; 8 nucleotides line up with TRBD2. With 8 bases clipped from V and 5 bases from J, the junction kept 5 bases outside the gene matches. Germline V gene lookup returns CDR1 MNHNY and CDR2 SVGAGI (reference sequence). The CDR3 runs to 12 residues. CDR3 amino acids: CASRGGGNEQYF. For the CDR3, the DNA is TGTGCCAGCCGGGGGGGAGGTAACGAGCAGTACTTC.

J is TRBJ1-2 and V is TRBV7-9; D call uncertain. The V and J ends lost 3 bases and 4 bases respectively, with 6 bases between them. Per germline, CDR1 SEHNR and CDR2 FQNEAQ (reference sequence). The CDR3 is 12 amino acids. In nucleotides, the CDR3 is TGTGCCAGCAGCTTGTCGGGCTATGGCTACACCTTC. Encoded protein: CASSLSGYGYTF.

This clone was observed a few times. The gene calls are TRBV28 and TRBJ2-1, with 8 bases matching TRBD2. Germline loops: CDR1 MDHEN, CDR2 SYDVKM. V shed 5 bases and J 13 bases; nucleotides not matched to a gene: 7. This CDR3 is built from 12 residues. The CDR3 here is CASSRGGPGQFF. CDR3 DNA sequence: TGTGCCAGCAGTCGGGGGGGCCCTGGACAGTTCTTC.